The sequence of this T cell receptor (beta chain) was determined in a study of neurological immune-mediated disorders. Broader study findings: Levels of TCR clonal expansion peaked in HTLV-1-associated myelopathy and reached their lowest in multiple sclerosis, under those of healthy controls. Expanded clones shared no CDR3 amino acid sequences across subjects, suggesting private repertoires in all groups.

The CDR3 runs 14 residues. From germline, CDR1 is SGHAT and CDR2 FQNNGV. V was shortened by 4 bases and J by 4 bases, with 13 bases between the two germline ends. By 5'RACE with 10-nucleotide random UMIs, the cDNA was made. The authors obtained over 160 million TCR-beta sequences from 15-18 subjects per sequencing run. Each CDR3 protein gets one entry after TCRdb re-called the 5' RACE reads with MiXCR. The sample has about 30,000 distinct CDR3 sequences; around 12% are singletons. This clonotype was observed at least ten times. What it binds is not known. The clonotype was recovered from a man between 60 and 70 years old in good health. Sequenced material: PBMCs. The chain has TRBV11-2 and TRBJ2-5; a possible D gene is TRBD2 (6 bases). The CDR3 protein is CASSSGWRGETQYF. The CDR3 DNA reads as TGTGCCAGCAGCTCCGGGTGGCGGGGAGAGACCCAGTACTTC.